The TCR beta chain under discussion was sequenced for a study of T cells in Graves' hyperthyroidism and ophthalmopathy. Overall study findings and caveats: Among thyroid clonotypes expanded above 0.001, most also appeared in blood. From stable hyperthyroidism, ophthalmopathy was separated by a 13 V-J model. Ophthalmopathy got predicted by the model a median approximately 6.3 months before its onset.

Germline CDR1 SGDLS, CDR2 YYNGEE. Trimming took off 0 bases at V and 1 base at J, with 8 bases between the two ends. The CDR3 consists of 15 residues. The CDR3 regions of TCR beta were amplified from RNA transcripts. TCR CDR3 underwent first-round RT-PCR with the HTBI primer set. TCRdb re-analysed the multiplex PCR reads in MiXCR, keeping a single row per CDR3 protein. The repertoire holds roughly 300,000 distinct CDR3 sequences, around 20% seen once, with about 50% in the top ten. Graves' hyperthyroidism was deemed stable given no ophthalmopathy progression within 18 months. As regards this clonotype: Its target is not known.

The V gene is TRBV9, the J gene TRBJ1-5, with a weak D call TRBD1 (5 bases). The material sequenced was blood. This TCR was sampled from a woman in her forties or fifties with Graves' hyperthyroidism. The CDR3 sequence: CASSVGGDSNQPQHF. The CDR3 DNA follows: TGTGCCAGCAGCGTAGGAGGGGACAGCAATCAGCCCCAGCATTTT.